The 9 T cell receptor beta chains presented below share a single source sample, sequenced in a study of Ad26.COV2.S vaccination and SARS-CoV-2 variants. Sequencing was performed with immunoSEQ multiplex PCR; in TCRdb, only in-frame clones are kept and a portion is missing. Among some 520,000 clones, around 90% were seen once, and the ten largest hold around 13%. Treatment noted: over 15 received Ad26.COV2.S at low or high dose, single or two shots; about 5 received placebo; per-sample allocation not given. Sample collection was performed on day 63 after the first vaccine or placebo injection. Sequenced here: peripheral blood, sampled in a trial of Ad26.COV2.S vaccine versus placebo. The receptors stem from a person aged 18-65 years who received the Ad26.COV2.S COVID-19 vaccine or a placebo.

The chain has TRBV5-6 and TRBJ2-1, with TRBD2 matching over 12 bases. Looked up from germline, CDR1 is SGHDT and CDR2 is YYEEEE. The CDR3 is 17 amino acids. After removal of 3 bases from V and 6 bases from J, the junction contained 10 bases not matched to a gene. The CDR3 DNA reads as TGTGCCAGCAGCTGGGGACTAGCGGGCGGGGTAGGCAATGAGCAGTTCTTC. Encoded protein: CASSWGLAGGVGNEQFF.

The CDR3 DNA reads as TGCGCCAGCAGCTTCACACAGGGGCTCGCCACCGGGGAGCTGTTTTTT. This codes for CASSFTQGLATGELFF. The V and J genes are TRBV5-1 and TRBJ2-2; 7 bases match TRBD1. The CDR3 length is 16 residues. V shed 2 bases, J shed 4 bases, and the junction held 8 bases outside the gene matches. Germline-derived CDR1 and CDR2 are SGHRS and YFSETQ.

The J gene is TRBJ2-7, the V gene TRBV5-4, with TRBD2 identical over 13 bases. J was trimmed by 12 bases and V by 3 bases; bases with no gene match: 6. There are 13 residues in the CDR3. In germline, CDR1 is SGHNT, CDR2 YYREEE (reference sequence). CDR3 sequence: CASSWTSGSGLYF. The CDR3 DNA reads TGTGCCAGCAGCTGGACTAGCGGGAGTGGTTTGTACTTC.

The chain uses TRBV5-1 and TRBJ2-7; D is uncertain. Germline assignment: CDR1 SGHRS and CDR2 YFSETQ. The CDR3 is 15 residues long. With 5 bases removed from V and 6 bases from J, the gap between germline ends came to 21 bases. The CDR3 DNA is TGCGCCAGCAGATCTGAAGCCGGACCCAACCCCGAGCAGTACTTC. Amino acid sequence: CASRSEAGPNPEQYF.

The J gene is TRBJ2-7, the V gene TRBV9; the match to TRBD2 covers 7 bases. The length of the CDR3 is 15 residues. The V gene's germline CDR1 is SGDLS and CDR2 YYNGEE. J lost 3 bases, V lost 4 bases, and 10 bases had no gene match. The CDR3 region has the DNA TGTGCCAGCAGCCCGACTGGGGGGGTCGACTACGAGCAGTACTTC. It yields the protein CASSPTGGVDYEQYF.

This chain uses TRBV4-2 with TRBJ1-6; D ambiguous. This CDR3 comprises 13 residues. Germline V CDR1 and CDR2: LGHNA, YNFKEQ. V lost 0 bases to trimming and J lost 9 bases, with 6 bases between them. The CDR3 sequence is CASSQEYISPLHF. CDR3 sequence (DNA): TGTGCCAGCAGCCAAGAGTACATTTCACCCCTCCACTTT.

The V and J genes are TRBV5-4 and TRBJ2-7, with D tentatively TRBD2 (7 bases). The CDR3 contains 14 residues. Trimming cost V 5 bases and J 3 bases, with 15 bases left between them. The germline gives CDR1 SGHNT, CDR2 YYREEE (reference sequence). The CDR3 DNA follows: TGTGCCAGCAGAGTCAAGGGGGGGAGCTACGAGCAGTACTTC. It codes for CASRVKGGSYEQYF.

The chain has TRBV18 and TRBJ2-2; 9 nucleotides match TRBD2. This CDR3 is 13 amino acids long. CDR1 and CDR2 from the germline V gene are KGHSH and LQKENI. V shed 8 bases, J shed 6 bases, and the junction held 4 bases outside the gene matches. The CDR3 is CASRAGGSGELFF. In nucleotides, the CDR3 is TGTGCCAGCCGAGCGGGAGGATCCGGGGAGCTGTTTTTT. The full variable domain, in which reference TRBV18 and TRBJ2-2 provide the parts outside the CDR3, is NAGVMQNPRHLVRRRGQEARLRCSPMKGHSHVYWYRQLPEEGLKFMVYLQKENIIDESGMPKERFSAEFPKEGPSILRIQQVVRGDSAAYFCASRAGGSGELFFGEGSRLTVL.

This chain uses TRBV3-1 (or the pseudogene TRBV3-2) with TRBJ2-1; 8 nucleotides agree with TRBD1. The ends lost 3 bases at V and 12 bases at J; junction bases unmatched: 13. The germline V gene has CDR1 LGHDT and CDR2 YNNKEL (reference sequence). The CDR3 is 15 residues long. CDR3 loop: CASSQVTGEHGGQFF. As DNA, the CDR3 is TGTGCCAGCAGCCAGGTGACAGGGGAGCATGGGGGGCAGTTCTTC.